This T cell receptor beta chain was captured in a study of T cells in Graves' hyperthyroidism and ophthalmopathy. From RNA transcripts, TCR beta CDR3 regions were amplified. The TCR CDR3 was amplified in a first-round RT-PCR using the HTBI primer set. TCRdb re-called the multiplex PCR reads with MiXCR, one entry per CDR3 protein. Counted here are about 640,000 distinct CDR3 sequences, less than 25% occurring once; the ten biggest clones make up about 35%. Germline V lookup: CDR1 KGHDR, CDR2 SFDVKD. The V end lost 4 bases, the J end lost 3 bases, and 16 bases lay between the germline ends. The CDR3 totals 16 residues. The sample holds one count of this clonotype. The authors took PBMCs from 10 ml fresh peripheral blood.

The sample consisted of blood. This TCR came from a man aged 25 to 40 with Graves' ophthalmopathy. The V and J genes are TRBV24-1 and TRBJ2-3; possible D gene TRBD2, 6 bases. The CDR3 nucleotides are TGTGCCACCAGTGACGAGACCGGGACTGTTACAGATACGCAGTATTTT. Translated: CATSDETGTVTDTQYF.